A single sample gave rise to the 27 T cell receptor beta chains below, sequenced in a study of early T cells in non-severe SARS-CoV-2 infection. One entry per CDR3 protein, called by TCRdb with MiXCR from the 5' RACE reads. This sample carries 20,000 to 30,000 distinct CDR3 sequences, about 4.4% of them seen once, and the ten largest clones take 4% to 4.5%. The sequenced material came from whole blood. These receptors all come from an adult who was a healthcare worker with PCR-confirmed SARS-CoV-2 infection or an uninfected control (not recorded which).

This clonotype was counted many times. The rearrangement joins TRBV5-7 to TRBJ1-3; no firm D call. TRBV5-7 is annotated as an ORF whose role is uncertain. The V gene lost 4 bases and the J gene lost 2 bases, with 22 bases spanning the gap. This CDR3 has 18 residues. CDR3 protein: CASSQPVRGSKTGNTIYF. As DNA, the CDR3 is TGTGCCAGCAGCCAGCCGGTGCGAGGCTCTAAAACTGGAAACACCATATATTTT.

This clonotype was counted ten times or more. The chain is built from TRBV18 and TRBJ2-7, with a weak D call TRBD2 (6 bases). CDR3 length equals 13 residues. The germline V and J ends were trimmed by 6 bases and 4 bases, with 13 bases remaining between them. The germline V gene encodes CDR1 KGHSH and CDR2 LQKENI. The CDR3: CASSPGLQYEQYF. The CDR3 region has the DNA TGTGCCAGCTCCCCGGGACTCCAATACGAGCAGTACTTC.

In its sample, this clonotype was seen many times. This chain connects TRBV3-1 to TRBJ2-1, with D tentatively TRBD2 (5 bases). Germline V gene sequence: CDR1 LGHDT, CDR2 YNNKEL (reference sequence). CDR3 length: 13 residues. With 4 bases removed from V and 6 bases from J, the gap between germline ends came to 10 bases. CDR3 coding DNA: TGTGCCAGCAGCCGGGCTAGCCTCAATGAGCAGTTCTTC. Protein sequence: CASSRASLNEQFF.

This clonotype was counted ten times or more. This chain connects TRBV7-9 to TRBJ1-4; the D gene is possibly TRBD1 (6 bases). This CDR3 is 17 amino acids long. Germline-derived CDR1 and CDR2 are SEHNR and FQNEAQ (reference sequence). V was cut by 2 bases and J by 4 bases, with 17 bases left in between. CDR3 sequence (DNA): TGTGCCAGCAGCTTATACGCCGGGACACCTATTAATGAAAAACTGTTTTTT. Its translation is CASSLYAGTPINEKLFF.

This clonotype was seen repeatedly, ten times or more. This chain connects TRBV6-5 to TRBJ2-3; D unresolved. The CDR3 runs to 16 residues. With 2 bases removed from V and 4 bases from J, the gap between germline ends came to 16 bases. CDR1 and CDR2 (germline): MNHEY, SVGAGI. This chain's CDR3 is CASSYLPSHPADTQYF. For the CDR3, the DNA is TGTGCCAGCAGTTACCTCCCCTCCCACCCCGCAGATACGCAGTATTTT.

This clonotype turned up a few times. The gene calls are TRBV25-1 and TRBJ2-7, with TRBD1 identical over 7 bases. Germline values: CDR1 MGHDK, CDR2 SYGVNS. The CDR3 loop spans 17 amino acids. The junction had 16 bases not matched to a gene; V was cut back by 5 bases and J by 3 bases. CDR3 residues: CASSPHPDRIRGYEQYF. The CDR3 bases are TGTGCCAGCAGTCCTCACCCGGACAGGATCAGGGGCTACGAGCAGTACTTC.

Many counts were recorded for this clonotype. CDR3 nucleotide sequence: TGCAGCGTTGCGGGGGGAGGCACTGAAGCTTTCTTT. Translating gives CSVAGGGTEAFF. The chain combines TRBV29-1 with TRBJ1-1, with a tentative D call TRBD1 (5 bases). The CDR3 is made up of 12 amino acids. The V gene's germline CDR1 is SQVTM and CDR2 ANQGSEA. The V gene lost 4 bases and the J gene lost 4 bases, with 10 bases spanning the gap.

This clonotype was seen many times. The CDR3 region has the DNA TGTGCCACCAGTAAGGGAGATCAGCCCCAGCATTTT. It yields the protein CATSKGDQPQHF. V usage is TRBV24-1 and J usage is TRBJ1-5; D gene unclear. The V gene lost 6 bases and the J gene lost 5 bases, with 7 bases spanning the gap. The V gene's germline CDR1 is KGHDR and CDR2 SFDVKD. This CDR3 is 12 amino acids long.

This clonotype was observed many times. The gene calls are TRBV18 and TRBJ2-3; D perhaps matches TRBD1 (6 bases). V was trimmed by 3 bases and J by 3 bases, leaving 16 bases between them. The V gene's germline CDR1 is KGHSH and CDR2 LQKENI. The CDR3 contains 16 residues. The DNA of the CDR3 is TGTGCCAGCTCACCCATTAACACAGGGAAGACAGATACGCAGTATTTT. Encoded protein: CASSPINTGKTDTQYF.

This clonotype was counted between two and nine times. The chain carries TRBV19 and TRBJ2-4, with a tentative D call TRBD2 (6 bases). Germline assignment: CDR1 LNHDA and CDR2 SQIVND (reference sequence). The CDR3 is 14 residues long. Trimming stripped 7 bases from V and 1 base from J, with 11 bases between. The CDR3 protein is CASMDGGAKNIQYF. CDR3 coding DNA: TGTGCCAGTATGGACGGAGGGGCCAAAAACATTCAGTACTTC.

In its sample, this clonotype was seen many times. The rearrangement uses TRBV16 and TRBJ1-5, with D perhaps TRBD1 (5 bases). CDR1 and CDR2 from the germline V gene are KGHSY and FQNENV. This CDR3 contains 14 residues. V was trimmed by 0 bases and J by 4 bases, leaving 7 bases between them. The CDR3 here is CASSQSAGNQPQHF. CDR3 DNA: TGTGCCAGCAGCCAATCTGCAGGGAATCAGCCCCAGCATTTT.

Details on this clonotype: A much larger clone sits a single nucleotide away, making a read error possible. The gene calls are TRBV10-2 and TRBJ2-7; TRBD2 matches at 7 bases. Germline values: CDR1 WSHSY, CDR2 SAAADI. The CDR3 has 13 residues. The CDR3 protein is CVSSEPQGGKQYF. CDR3 in DNA: TGCGTCAGCAGTGAGCCCCAGGGAGGGAAGCAGTACTTC.

Ten or more counts support this clonotype. The chain recombines TRBV2 with TRBJ1-6; 7 bases map to TRBD1. V was pared by 10 bases and J by 5 bases, with 8 bases of the junction left unmatched. Germline V gives CDR1 SNHLY, CDR2 FYNNEI. The CDR3 spans 14 residues. The CDR3 sequence: CATSRDRHNSPLHF. In nucleotides, the CDR3 is TGTGCCACCTCCCGGGACAGACATAATTCACCCCTCCACTTT.

The J gene is TRBJ2-3, the V gene TRBV29-1, with TRBD2 identical over 9 bases. With 6 bases clipped from V and 1 base from J, the junction kept 5 bases outside the gene matches. Germline V gives CDR1 SQVTM, CDR2 ANQGSEA. This CDR3 has 14 amino acids. CDR3 sequence (DNA): TGCAGCGTCGAGGGCGGGAGGGGCACAGATACGCAGTATTTT. The encoded protein is CSVEGGRGTDTQYF.

This clonotype was seen many times. V usage is TRBV18 and J usage is TRBJ2-2; D unclear. The V end was cut by 0 bases, the J end by 1 base, with 12 bases between. CDR1 is KGHSH and CDR2 is LQKENI in the germline V gene. The CDR3 length is 17 residues. The CDR3 sequence is CASSPPGSLWNTGELFF. CDR3 DNA: TGTGCCAGCTCACCACCAGGCAGCCTCTGGAACACCGGGGAGCTGTTTTTT.

This sequence joins TRBV5-1 and TRBJ1-6, with TRBD1 as a possible D gene (6 bases). The CDR3 spans 14 residues. Germline lookup yields CDR1 SGHRS and CDR2 YFSETQ. Trimming shortened V by 4 bases and J by 9 bases, and 14 bases separated the two germline ends. CDR3 sequence reads: CASSLRGVGSPLHF. The CDR3 nucleotides are TGCGCCAGCAGCCTCAGGGGTGTTGGTTCACCCCTCCACTTT. The variable domain in full, with the rest retrieved from reference TRBV5-1 and TRBJ1-6, is KAGVTQTPRYLIKTRGQQVTLSCSPISGHRSVSWYQQTPGQGLQFLFEYFSETQRNKGNFPGRFSGRQFSNSRSEMNVSTLELGDSALYLCASSLRGVGSPLHFGNGTRLTVT.

This clonotype ranks as medium-sized. The gene calls are TRBV12-3 or TRBV12-4 and TRBJ1-5, with a weak D call TRBD1 (5 bases). The CDR3 runs to 15 residues. V was pared by 7 bases and J by 2 bases, with 15 bases between. Written as DNA, the CDR3 is TGTGCCAGCAAATCCGGGGACCCCGGCAATCAGCCCCAGCATTTT. Its protein is CASKSGDPGNQPQHF.

This clonotype was detected ten times or more. J is TRBJ1-5 and V is TRBV3-1; D unclear. Germline loops: CDR1 LGHDT, CDR2 YNNKEL (reference sequence). Between the trimmed V and J ends, which lost 6 bases and 1 base, there was a span of 10 bases. This CDR3 contains 14 residues. The CDR3 is CASSRAASNQPQHF. CDR3 coding DNA: TGTGCCAGCAGTCGAGCTGCAAGCAATCAGCCCCAGCATTTT.

This clonotype was counted only a few times. The genes are TRBV3-1 and TRBJ2-7, with D hard to call. CDR1 is LGHDT and CDR2 is YNNKEL in the germline V gene (reference sequence). Trimming removed 4 bases at V and 2 bases at J, with 9 bases between. The CDR3 consists of 13 residues. The DNA of the CDR3 is TGTGCCAGCAGCCCTCTAGGCCCCTACGAGCAGTACTTC. Translation gives CASSPLGPYEQYF.

There are many counts of this clonotype. This rearrangement joins TRBV20-1 to TRBJ2-4; no firm D call. The V gene's germline CDR1 is DFQATT and CDR2 SNEGSKA (reference sequence). The ends were cut back, 5 bases at V and 0 bases at J, with 8 bases in the middle. This CDR3 is built from 13 residues. The CDR3 loop is CSAHQVAKNIQYF. The CDR3 bases are TGCAGTGCTCATCAGGTAGCCAAAAACATTCAGTACTTC.

This clonotype was detected only a few times. The V call is TRBV24-1, the J call TRBJ2-1; 12 nucleotides line up with TRBD1. The CDR3 spans 15 residues. Germline V gives CDR1 KGHDR, CDR2 SFDVKD. The trim removed 4 bases at V and 8 bases at J, leaving 5 bases unmatched. CDR3 amino acids: CATSDLGTGGYEQFF. The CDR3 region has the DNA TGTGCCACCAGTGACCTAGGGACAGGGGGCTATGAGCAGTTCTTC.

On this clonotype itself: A much larger clone differs from this one at a single base, so this may be a read error. The V gene is TRBV20-1, the J gene TRBJ2-4; 7 bases agree with TRBD1. The CDR3 covers 12 residues. CDR1 and CDR2 (germline): DFQATT, SNEGSKA (reference sequence). The trim removed 7 bases at V and 6 bases at J, leaving 6 bases unmatched. CDR3 region: CSVGTDLNIQYF. As DNA, the CDR3 is TGCAGTGTAGGGACAGATTTAAACATTCAGTACTTC.

This clonotype has ten or more counts. V usage is TRBV28 and J usage is TRBJ1-2; no reliable D call. The CDR3 covers 12 residues. Trimming took 10 bases from V and 5 from J, leaving 14 bases between them. CDR1 is MDHEN, CDR2 SYDVKM, per germline. The CDR3 loop is CATGRSPYGYTF. CDR3 sequence (DNA): TGTGCCACCGGCCGTTCTCCTTATGGCTACACCTTC.

This clonotype was observed a handful of times. The chain couples TRBV6-5 to TRBJ2-1, with D unclear. This CDR3 has 13 amino acids. The germline V gene has CDR1 MNHEY and CDR2 SVGAGI. Trimming cost V 2 bases and J 4 bases, with 6 bases left between them. The CDR3 sequence: CASSYDQYNEQFF. The CDR3 region has the DNA TGTGCCAGCAGTTACGACCAGTACAATGAGCAGTTCTTC.

This clonotype has at least ten counts. The chain is built from TRBV7-2 and TRBJ2-5, with D perhaps being TRBD1 or TRBD2 (5 bases each). CDR1 and CDR2 from the germline V gene are SGHTA and FQGNSA. Trimming removed 5 bases from V and 0 bases from J, with 10 bases in between. This CDR3 is 14 amino acids long. The CDR3 DNA sequence: TGTGCCAGCAGCCCGGGGACGTACCAAGAGACCCAGTACTTC. Protein: CASSPGTYQETQYF.

The chain uses TRBV11-2 and TRBJ2-7, with D perhaps TRBD1 or TRBD2 (6 bases each). CDR1 and CDR2 from the germline V gene are SGHAT and FQNNGV. This CDR3 is built from 14 residues. Trimming pared 3 bases from V and 4 bases from J, leaving 13 bases between. CDR3 DNA: TGTGCCAGCAGCTTTGAAAGGGGGGTATACGAGCAGTACTTC. Its translation: CASSFERGVYEQYF.

The V gene is TRBV6-1, the J gene TRBJ1-3, with 8 bases fitting TRBD1. Germline CDR1 and CDR2: MNHNS and SASEGT. The CDR3 is 14 residues long. J gave up 1 base and V 9 bases, and 5 bases lay outside the gene matches. The CDR3 region is CASPGGASGNTIYF. CDR3 nucleotide sequence: TGTGCCAGTCCAGGGGGCGCGTCTGGAAACACCATATATTTT.